These 18 T cell receptor beta chains originate from one sample sequenced in a study of cytomegalovirus exposure and HLA in healthy donors. PCR primers comprised 60 Vbeta and 13 Jbeta primers. Profiling relied on immunoSEQ multiplex PCR, and the TCRdb table lists in-frame clones only, not all of them. The sample has approximately 150,000 clones; about 76% are singletons. Sequencing was carried out using PBMCs. All receptors derive from a human donor in good health.

The V gene is TRBV7-2, the J gene TRBJ2-2; D gene unclear. The germline V gene has CDR1 SGHTA and CDR2 FQGNSA. The CDR3 length is 14 residues. With 4 bases removed from V and 1 base from J, the gap between germline ends came to 7 bases. The CDR3 bases are TGTGCCAGCAGCTCCTCCTGGAACACCGGGGAGCTGTTTTTT. It translates to CASSSSWNTGELFF.

This chain connects TRBV7-7 to TRBJ2-5, with 10 bases matching TRBD1. Germline V gene data show CDR1 as SSHAT and CDR2 as FNYEAQ (reference sequence). The CDR3 totals 17 residues. After removal of 3 bases from V and 1 base from J, the junction contained 8 bases not matched to a gene. The CDR3 bases are TGTGCCAGCAGCTTGGGGGTCCGGGACAGGGGCCAAGAGACCCAGTACTTC. Its protein is CASSLGVRDRGQETQYF.

This chain uses TRBV6-1 with TRBJ2-7; 8 positions match TRBD1. The CDR3 covers 15 residues. Germline assignment: CDR1 MNHNS and CDR2 SASEGT. With 6 bases clipped from V and 5 bases from J, the junction kept 12 bases outside the gene matches. CDR3 bases: TGTGCCAGCAGCCTTTTGACAGGGGTGCCCCACGAGCAGTACTTC. Translating it yields CASSLLTGVPHEQYF.

The chain links TRBV28 to TRBJ2-7, with TRBD1 identical over 7 bases. The germline V gene has CDR1 MDHEN and CDR2 SYDVKM. The CDR3 spans 16 residues. V dropped 5 bases and J dropped 4; count of bases not matched to a gene: 14. As DNA, the CDR3 is TGTGCCAGCAGTGTAAGGAAGGCCGGGACAGTATACGAGCAGTACTTC. Amino acids: CASSVRKAGTVYEQYF. Combining the CDR3 with reference TRBV28 and TRBJ2-7 gives the whole variable domain DVKVTQSSRYLVKRTGEKVFLECVQDMDHENMFWYRQDPGLGLRLIYFSYDVKMKEKGDIPEGYSVSREKKERFSLILESASTNQTSMYLCASSVRKAGTVYEQYFGPGTRLTVT.

The chain joins TRBV15 to TRBJ1-1; D gene uncertain. Germline V CDR1 and CDR2: LNHNV, YYDKDF (reference sequence). This CDR3 region has 12 residues. Trimming removed 5 bases from V and 8 bases from J, with 12 bases in between. Here the CDR3 reads CATSLKDCEAFF. CDR3 bases: TGTGCCACCAGCTTGAAGGACTGCGAAGCTTTCTTT.

The chain joins TRBV4-3 to TRBJ2-3, with D possibly being TRBD1 (6 bases). This CDR3 is built from 16 residues. Deletions cut 2 bases from V and 2 bases from J, with 14 bases between. Germline values: CDR1 LGHNA, CDR2 YSLEER. The CDR3 region is CASSQWTADPTDTQYF. CDR3 nucleotide sequence: TGCGCCAGCAGCCAATGGACAGCGGACCCCACAGATACGCAGTATTTT.

CDR3 sequence reads: CASSFQGWNQPQHF. The CDR3 coding sequence is TGTGCCAGTAGTTTCCAGGGGTGGAATCAGCCCCAGCATTTT. This chain connects TRBV19 to TRBJ1-5; D may be TRBD1 (6 bases). The CDR3 has 14 residues. Germline assignment: CDR1 LNHDA and CDR2 SQIVND (reference sequence). The ends were cut back, 5 bases at V and 4 bases at J, with 12 bases in the middle. The variable domain in full, with the rest retrieved from reference TRBV19 and TRBJ1-5, is DGGITQSPKYLFRKEGQNVTLSCEQNLNHDAMYWYRQDPGQGLRLIYYSQIVNDFQKGDIAEGYSVSREKKESFPLTVTSAQKNPTAFYLCASSFQGWNQPQHFGDGTRLSIL.

The chain carries TRBV6-5 and TRBJ2-5; a possible D gene is TRBD1 (6 bases). Germline assignment: CDR1 MNHEY and CDR2 SVGAGI. The CDR3 runs to 13 residues. Trimming pared 6 bases from V and 2 bases from J, leaving 10 bases between. The CDR3 protein is CASRGQMQETQYF. CDR3 sequence (DNA): TGTGCCAGCAGAGGACAGATGCAAGAGACCCAGTACTTC.

This clone was counted once. The chain employs TRBV19 and TRBJ1-5, with D maybe TRBD1 (6 bases). This CDR3 is built from 20 residues. CDR1 is LNHDA, CDR2 SQIVND, per germline (reference sequence). Trimming left V 3 bases short and J 2 bases short, with 26 bases between. The CDR3 DNA reads as TGTGCCAGTAGTATTACGGGTGGGCAGGGGTCGGTTACGGGCAATCAGCCCCAGCATTTT. It is translated as CASSITGGQGSVTGNQPQHF.

The chain is built from TRBV2 and TRBJ1-3; possibly TRBD1 for D (6 bases). Trimming removed 5 bases at V and 0 bases at J, with 11 bases between. Germline loops: CDR1 SNHLY, CDR2 FYNNEI. The CDR3 has 15 residues. The CDR3 protein is CASSRDISSGNTIYF. The CDR3 region has the DNA TGTGCCAGCAGTCGGGACATAAGCTCTGGAAACACCATATATTTT.

The chain employs TRBV18 and TRBJ2-7; TRBD2 aligns across 11 bases. The CDR3 contains 15 residues. With V trimmed by 3 bases and J by 3 bases, 4 bases remained unmatched. Germline V lookup: CDR1 KGHSH, CDR2 LQKENI. The CDR3, as DNA: TGTGCCAGCTCACCGACTAGCGGGGAACACTACGAGCAGTACTTC. Encoded protein: CASSPTSGEHYEQYF.

A few counts support this clone. The rearrangement links TRBV27 to TRBJ2-5, with 15 bases aligning to TRBD2. V gave up 5 bases and J gave up 5 bases; unmatched junction bases: 3. The germline gives CDR1 MNHEY, CDR2 SMNVEV (reference sequence). CDR3 size: 15 residues. CDR3 protein: CASSQGTSGRETQYF. CDR3 sequence (DNA): TGTGCCAGCAGTCAAGGGACTAGCGGGAGGGAGACCCAGTACTTC.

The V gene is TRBV7-9, the J gene TRBJ1-1; possible D gene TRBD1, 5 bases. CDR3 length: 15 amino acids. Per germline, CDR1 SEHNR and CDR2 FQNEAQ (reference sequence). Trimming removed 6 bases at V and 1 base at J, with 15 bases between. The CDR3 DNA sequence: TGTGCCAGCAGGGGGCTGGGCGGGGGGAACACTGAAGCTTTCTTT. As protein: CASRGLGGGNTEAFF.

The chain carries TRBV6-5 and TRBJ1-1; 7 bases align to TRBD1. Germline values: CDR1 MNHEY, CDR2 SVGAGI. There are 15 residues in the CDR3. V gave up 4 bases and J gave up 1 base; unmatched junction bases: 6. Written as DNA, the CDR3 is TGTGCCAGCAGTTTGGACAGGACCCCGAACACTGAAGCTTTCTTT. Its protein is CASSLDRTPNTEAFF.

The gene calls are TRBV7-2 and TRBJ2-7, with D maybe TRBD2 (6 bases). CDR3 size: 14 residues. V lost 5 bases and J 7 bases, leaving 18 bases between the germline ends. CDR1 SGHTA and CDR2 FQGNSA come from the germline V gene. The CDR3 region is CASSREQSGVEQYF. In DNA, the CDR3 is TGTGCCAGCAGCCGGGAGCAGAGCGGTGTTGAGCAGTACTTC.

The CDR3 spells CASSPGGLAGVTAYEQYF. The CDR3, as DNA: TGTGCCAGTAGTCCGGGGGGACTAGCGGGAGTAACGGCCTACGAGCAGTACTTC. The V call is TRBV19, the J call TRBJ2-7; 14 positions agree with TRBD2. The ends lost 5 bases at V and 2 bases at J; junction bases unmatched: 11. The CDR3 runs to 18 residues. The V gene's germline CDR1 is LNHDA and CDR2 SQIVND (reference sequence).

This clone was counted between two and nine times. The rearrangement links TRBV7-2 to TRBJ2-5, with 13 bases fitting TRBD2. The CDR3 spans 15 residues. Germline CDR1 reads SGHTA; CDR2 reads FQGNSA. The V and J ends lost 6 bases and 5 bases, in that order; junction bases with no gene match: 6. CDR3 DNA: TGTGCCAGCAGTCGGACTAGCGGGAGATCTGAGACCCAGTACTTC. It translates to CASSRTSGRSETQYF.

This clone was seen more than once but under ten times. The J gene is TRBJ1-2, the V gene TRBV6-6, with 7 bases lining up with TRBD1. The V gene's germline CDR1 is MNHNY and CDR2 SVGAGI (reference sequence). This CDR3 contains 13 residues. The junction had 6 bases not matched to a gene; V was cut back by 2 bases and J by 9 bases. The CDR3 sequence: CASSYPRDSSYTF. The CDR3 nucleotides are TGTGCCAGCAGTTACCCCCGGGACAGTAGCTACACCTTC.